These 31 T cell receptor beta chains originate from one sample sequenced in a study of T-cell reconstitution after alpha-beta-depleted transplantation in children. Preparation of the TCRbeta library was carried out with unique molecular identifiers. A single record per CDR3 protein comes from TCRdb applying MiXCR to the PCR reads. The sample holds about 440,000 distinct CDR3 sequences, around two fifths seen once. The input for sequencing was PBMCs, taken before TCRalphabeta/CD19-depleted stem cell transplant. Receptors originate from a girl aged 2 to 9 with aplastic anemia, due to receive a stem cell transplant.

A word on this clonotype: This could be a read error, since a much larger clone is one nucleotide away. J is TRBJ2-5 and V is TRBV20-1; 7 nucleotides agree with TRBD1. Germline CDR1 and CDR2: DFQATT and SNEGSKA (reference sequence). V shed 6 bases, J shed 4 bases, and the junction held 11 bases outside the gene matches. The CDR3 loop spans 14 amino acids. The CDR3 DNA reads TGCAGTGCACCGGGGACAGCGCGAATAGAGACCCAGTACTTC. This gives the protein CSAPGTARIETQYF.

This clonotype was seen repeatedly, ten times or more. The chain employs TRBV5-6 and TRBJ2-5, with D tentatively TRBD1 or TRBD2 (5 bases each). CDR3 length: 15 residues. Trimming took 4 bases from V and 3 from J, leaving 16 bases between them. Germline V gene sequence: CDR1 SGHDT, CDR2 YYEEEE. CDR3 nucleotides: TGTGCCAGCAGCGCTACGGGACGGCGGAAAGAGACCCAGTACTTC. Translating it yields CASSATGRRKETQYF.

The sample holds many counts of this clonotype. The V and J genes are TRBV10-3 and TRBJ2-1; 7 bases map to TRBD2. Trimming cost V 4 bases and J 1 base; bases outside gene matches: 10. Looked up from germline, CDR1 is ENHRY and CDR2 is SYGVKD. This CDR3 is 17 amino acids long. The CDR3 DNA follows: TGTGCCATCAGTGCCCCCGGGGCGGGAGCTTCCTACAATGAGCAGTTCTTC. This codes for CAISAPGAGASYNEQFF.

The chain couples TRBV25-1 to TRBJ2-1; the match to TRBD2 covers 8 bases. The CDR3 sequence is 15 residues long. In germline, CDR1 is MGHDK, CDR2 SYGVNS. Trimming at V came to 3 bases and at J to 10 bases, leaving 11 bases not matched to a gene. Here the CDR3 reads CASSEIGTRDFEQFF. The CDR3 nucleotides are TGTGCCAGCAGTGAGATAGGGACTAGAGATTTCGAGCAGTTCTTC.

This clonotype was counted a few times. The rearrangement joins TRBV6-1 to TRBJ2-7, with TRBD2 matching over 11 bases. After removal of 7 bases from V and 4 bases from J, the junction contained 9 bases not matched to a gene. This CDR3 region has 15 residues. Looked up from germline, CDR1 is MNHNS and CDR2 is SASEGT. CDR3 loop: CASKIGTSGLYEQYF. CDR3 coding DNA: TGTGCCAGCAAAATCGGGACTAGCGGATTATACGAGCAGTACTTC.

This chain joins TRBV4-1 and TRBJ2-1; D is uncertain. Trimming removed 0 bases at V and 3 bases at J, with 12 bases between. This CDR3 comprises 16 residues. The germline V gene encodes CDR1 MGHRA and CDR2 YSYEKL. CDR3 protein: CASSQDQDQRYNEQFF. The CDR3 region has the DNA TGCGCCAGCAGCCAAGATCAGGATCAGCGCTACAATGAGCAGTTCTTC.

The chain combines TRBV29-1 with TRBJ2-1; D unclear. The CDR3 runs to 14 residues. The V end was cut by 4 bases, the J end by 0 bases, with 10 bases between. In germline, CDR1 is SQVTM, CDR2 ANQGSEA. The CDR3 nucleotides read TGCAGCGTTGGAGGCGAATCCTCCTACAATGAGCAGTTCTTC. It specifies CSVGGESSYNEQFF.

This clonotype was detected ten times or more. The chain is built from TRBV28 and TRBJ2-7; D is perhaps TRBD2 (5 bases). The CDR3 has 15 amino acids. Germline values: CDR1 MDHEN, CDR2 SYDVKM. Deletions cut 5 bases from V and 5 bases from J, with 19 bases between. CDR3 region: CASSRVSAAGDEQYF. The CDR3 DNA reads TGTGCCAGCAGTCGGGTTTCGGCGGCCGGGGACGAGCAGTACTTC.

J is TRBJ2-7 and V is TRBV28; TRBD2 agrees at 7 bases. The CDR3 has 16 residues. V gave up 6 bases and J gave up 5 bases; unmatched junction bases: 16. Germline V gene data show CDR1 as MDHEN and CDR2 as SYDVKM. The CDR3 sequence is CASRPGQRTRVHEQYF. DNA of the CDR3: TGTGCCAGCAGACCGGGCCAACGGACTAGGGTCCACGAGCAGTACTTC. The whole variable domain, remainder taken from reference TRBV28 and TRBJ2-7, is DVKVTQSSRYLVKRTGEKVFLECVQDMDHENMFWYRQDPGLGLRLIYFSYDVKMKEKGDIPEGYSVSREKKERFSLILESASTNQTSMYLCASRPGQRTRVHEQYFGPGTRLTVT.

V and J are TRBV6-1 and TRBJ2-2; 9 nucleotides agree with TRBD2. The J segment lost 2 bases and the V segment lost 8 bases, leaving 12 bases of the junction unmatched. This CDR3 region has 17 residues. The V gene's germline CDR1 is MNHNS and CDR2 SASEGT. This CDR3 reads CASRSPGTSRNTGELFF. The DNA of the CDR3 is TGTGCCAGCCGTAGTCCCGGGACTAGCAGAAACACCGGGGAGCTGTTTTTT.

V and J are TRBV5-1 and TRBJ2-7, with a tentative D call TRBD2 (6 bases). The length of the CDR3 is 16 residues. V lost 2 bases and J lost 1, with 16 bases in between. Germline assignment: CDR1 SGHRS and CDR2 YFSETQ. The CDR3 region has the DNA TGCGCCAGCAGCTTTTTAATCGGGGGTAGGTCCTACGAGCAGTACTTC. It translates to CASSFLIGGRSYEQYF.

This clonotype was observed many times. The V gene is TRBV5-1, the J gene TRBJ2-2; a weak D match, TRBD1 (5 bases). CDR3 length: 15 residues. The germline V and J ends were trimmed by 0 bases and 4 bases, with 10 bases remaining between them. Germline CDR1 and CDR2: SGHRS and YFSETQ. CDR3 region: CASSLARAGTGELFF. Here the CDR3 DNA reads TGCGCCAGCAGCTTGGCCAGGGCAGGCACCGGGGAGCTGTTTTTT.

This clonotype was observed a handful of times. J is TRBJ1-1 and V is TRBV6-1; 7 bases align to TRBD1. Germline V gene lookup returns CDR1 MNHNS and CDR2 SASEGT. This CDR3 has 13 amino acids. With V trimmed by 5 bases and J by 6 bases, 6 bases remained unmatched. This CDR3 reads CASSLTGVSEAFF. The CDR3 nucleotides are TGTGCCAGCAGTCTCACAGGGGTCTCTGAAGCTTTCTTT.

This clonotype was detected ten times or more. V is TRBV4-2 and J is TRBJ2-2, with 12 nucleotides matching TRBD2. The germline V gene has CDR1 LGHNA and CDR2 YNFKEQ. The CDR3 runs to 18 residues. The V and J ends lost 0 bases and 0 bases, in that order; junction bases with no gene match: 2. The CDR3 DNA sequence: TGTGCCAGCAGCCAAGAACTAGCGGGGGGATCGAACACCGGGGAGCTGTTTTTT. It translates to CASSQELAGGSNTGELFF.

In regard to this clonotype: An end of the junction does not agree with germline; a read error may underlie this. The CDR3 nucleotides are TGTGCTAGCAGCTTAGAATCCCAGCCAACTAATGAAAAACTGTTTTTT. As protein: CASSLESQPTNEKLFF. The J gene is TRBJ1-4, the V gene TRBV7-7; D unresolved. CDR1 is SSHAT, CDR2 FNYEAQ, per germline (reference sequence). The CDR3 loop spans 16 amino acids.

This clonotype appeared a few times. The gene calls are TRBV5-1 and TRBJ2-1; TRBD2 might be the D (5 bases). Germline V gene lookup returns CDR1 SGHRS and CDR2 YFSETQ. The CDR3 sequence is 12 residues long. Trimming took off 2 bases at V and 5 bases at J, with 5 bases between the two ends. The CDR3 sequence is CASSFGNNEQFF. CDR3 coding DNA: TGCGCCAGCAGCTTCGGGAACAATGAGCAGTTCTTC. Based on the CDR3 plus reference TRBV5-1 and TRBJ2-1, the full variable domain is KAGVTQTPRYLIKTRGQQVTLSCSPISGHRSVSWYQQTPGQGLQFLFEYFSETQRNKGNFPGRFSGRQFSNSRSEMNVSTLELGDSALYLCASSFGNNEQFFGPGTRLTVL.

This clonotype was detected only a few times. The DNA of the CDR3 is TGCAGTGCTAGGGTACTTGCGCGAGAGACCCAGTACTTC. This gives the protein CSARVLARETQYF. The gene calls are TRBV20-1 and TRBJ2-5; no definite D call. Per germline, CDR1 DFQATT and CDR2 SNEGSKA (reference sequence). This CDR3 spans 13 amino acids. Trimming shortened V by 3 bases and J by 4 bases, and 12 bases separated the two germline ends.

This sequence joins TRBV6-1 and TRBJ2-1; D might be TRBD1 or TRBD2, each matching 5 bases. This CDR3 spans 14 amino acids. V was pared by 6 bases and J by 10 bases, with 19 bases between. CDR1 and CDR2 (germline): MNHNS, SASEGT. CDR3 loop: CASRRDGAYGEQFF. In nucleotides, the CDR3 is TGTGCCAGCAGGAGGGACGGGGCCTACGGAGAGCAGTTCTTC.

The chain is built from TRBV6-1 and TRBJ1-1, with 7 positions matching TRBD1. Germline CDR1 is MNHNS and CDR2 is SASEGT. J gave up 9 bases and V 6 bases, and 10 bases lay outside the gene matches. This CDR3 contains 13 residues. Written as DNA, the CDR3 is TGTGCCAGCAGATCACCGGGACAGTTTAAAGCTTTCTTT. It translates to CASRSPGQFKAFF.

This clonotype was found many times. This chain connects TRBV5-1 to TRBJ2-5; perhaps TRBD1 as D (6 bases). Trimming pared 2 bases from V and 2 bases from J, leaving 13 bases between. This CDR3 is 15 amino acids long. In germline, CDR1 is SGHRS, CDR2 YFSETQ. CDR3 region: CASSFMGQQQETQYF. The CDR3 DNA sequence: TGCGCCAGCAGCTTTATGGGACAACAACAAGAGACCCAGTACTTC.

The chain combines TRBV27 with TRBJ2-1; D is unclear. The germline V gene has CDR1 MNHEY and CDR2 SMNVEV (reference sequence). Between the trimmed V and J ends, which lost 3 bases and 0 bases, there was a span of 15 bases. The CDR3 length is 17 residues. This CDR3 is CASSFFASASSYNEQFF. CDR3 bases: TGTGCCAGCAGTTTTTTTGCCAGCGCTAGCTCCTACAATGAGCAGTTCTTC.

This clonotype was detected ten times or more. This chain links TRBV5-1 with TRBJ2-5; D possibly corresponds to TRBD2 (6 bases). CDR1 is SGHRS and CDR2 is YFSETQ in the germline V gene. Trimming removed 2 bases at V and 4 bases at J, with 15 bases between. The CDR3 is 15 residues long. The DNA for the CDR3 is TGCGCCAGCAGCTTCAGAGGGGAGGTAGGAGAGACCCAGTACTTC. It encodes CASSFRGEVGETQYF.

This clonotype was found a few times. V gene TRBV20-1 combines with J gene TRBJ2-4; D is undetermined. Germline CDR1 and CDR2: DFQATT and SNEGSKA (reference sequence). V lost 3 bases to trimming and J lost 4 bases, with 16 bases between them. CDR3 length equals 15 residues. The CDR3 DNA is TGCAGTGCTAGGGTCCCGACCCAGCAGAAAAACATTCAGTACTTC. This sequence encodes CSARVPTQQKNIQYF.

The chain is built from TRBV7-2 and TRBJ2-3, with 8 bases fitting TRBD1. CDR3 length: 14 residues. The trim removed 5 bases at V and 4 bases at J, leaving 5 bases unmatched. The germline V gene encodes CDR1 SGHTA and CDR2 FQGNSA. This CDR3 is CASSPGQGPDTQYF. CDR3 DNA: TGTGCCAGCAGCCCCGGACAGGGCCCAGATACGCAGTATTTT.

The chain is built from TRBV20-1 and TRBJ2-1; perhaps TRBD2 as D (5 bases). Trimming took 2 bases from V and 4 from J, leaving 15 bases between them. This CDR3 is 15 amino acids long. The germline V gene encodes CDR1 DFQATT and CDR2 SNEGSKA (reference sequence). The CDR3 region is CSARFLVEGYNEQFF. CDR3 bases: TGCAGTGCTAGATTTCTAGTAGAGGGATACAATGAGCAGTTCTTC.

This clonotype was seen more than once but under ten times. The chain uses TRBV18 and TRBJ2-1, with D possibly TRBD2 on 5 matching bases. Germline values: CDR1 KGHSH, CDR2 LQKENI. This CDR3 contains 13 residues. V lost 1 base to trimming and J lost 9 bases, with 10 bases between them. The CDR3 nucleotides read TGTGCCAGCTCACCACAGACCGGGATTGAGCAGTTCTTC. Its protein product is CASSPQTGIEQFF.

The table lists this clonotype with a few counts. J is TRBJ1-5 and V is TRBV10-3; D ambiguous. Between the trimmed V and J ends, which lost 0 bases and 6 bases, there was a span of 6 bases. This CDR3 has 13 amino acids. The germline CDR1 and CDR2 sequences are ENHRY and SYGVKD. CDR3 sequence reads: CAISESDVQPQHF. The CDR3 nucleotides read TGTGCCATCAGTGAGTCCGATGTTCAGCCCCAGCATTTT.

This clonotype was observed many times. V is TRBV7-2 and J is TRBJ1-5; D not certain. This CDR3 spans 14 amino acids. Germline V gene data show CDR1 as SGHTA and CDR2 as FQGNSA. Trimming took off 1 base at V and 7 bases at J, with 11 bases between the two ends. CDR3 in amino acids: CASSLDAGGQPQHF. In nucleotides, the CDR3 is TGTGCCAGCAGCTTAGACGCGGGTGGCCAGCCCCAGCATTTT. Combining the CDR3 with reference TRBV7-2 and TRBJ1-5 gives the whole variable domain GAGVSQSPSNKVTEKGKDVELRCDPISGHTALYWYRQSLGQGLEFLIYFQGNSAPDKSGLPSDRFSAERTGGSVSTLTIQRTQQEDSAVYLCASSLDAGGQPQHFGDGTRLSIL.

The V gene is TRBV7-2, the J gene TRBJ2-1; no firm D call. Germline CDR1 SGHTA, CDR2 FQGNSA. The CDR3 contains 15 residues. Deletions cut 1 base from V and 4 bases from J, with 11 bases between. The CDR3 nucleotides are TGTGCCAGCAGCTTAGGTTTTGGGTCTTACAATGAGCAGTTCTTC. Its translation is CASSLGFGSYNEQFF. The full variable domain, in which reference TRBV7-2 and TRBJ2-1 provide the parts outside the CDR3, is GAGVSQSPSNKVTEKGKDVELRCDPISGHTALYWYRQSLGQGLEFLIYFQGNSAPDKSGLPSDRFSAERTGGSVSTLTIQRTQQEDSAVYLCASSLGFGSYNEQFFGPGTRLTVL.

This clonotype was detected many times. The gene calls are TRBV9 and TRBJ2-1; D is uncertain. Germline values: CDR1 SGDLS, CDR2 YYNGEE. Trimming removed 1 base at V and 9 bases at J, with 11 bases between. CDR3 length: 13 amino acids. CDR3 sequence reads: CASSVTPRVEQFF. The DNA for the CDR3 is TGTGCCAGCAGCGTAACCCCCAGAGTTGAGCAGTTCTTC.

The chain links TRBV5-1 to TRBJ1-6; 9 bases are shared with TRBD1. The ends lost 4 bases at V and 7 bases at J; junction bases unmatched: 9. The CDR3 covers 16 residues. Germline V gene sequence: CDR1 SGHRS, CDR2 YFSETQ. DNA of the CDR3: TGCGCCAGCAGCAAAGGGGACAGGGTGGTAAATTCACCCCTCCACTTT. It specifies CASSKGDRVVNSPLHF.